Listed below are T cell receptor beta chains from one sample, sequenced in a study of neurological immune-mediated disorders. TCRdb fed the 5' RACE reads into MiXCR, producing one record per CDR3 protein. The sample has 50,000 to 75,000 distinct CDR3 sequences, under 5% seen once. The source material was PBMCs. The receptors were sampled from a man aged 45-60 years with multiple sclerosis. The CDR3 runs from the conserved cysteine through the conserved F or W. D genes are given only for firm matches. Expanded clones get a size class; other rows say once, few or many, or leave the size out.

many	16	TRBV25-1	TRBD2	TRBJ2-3	TGTGCCAGCAGCCAGACTAGCGGGGGGCCCACAGATACGCAGTATTTT	CASSQTSGGPTDTQYF
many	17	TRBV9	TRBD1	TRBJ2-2	TGTGCCAGCAGCCCCACTGGAGGACAGGGGGCCCCCGGGGAGCTGTTTTTT	CASSPTGGQGAPGELFF
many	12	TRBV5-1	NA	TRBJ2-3	TGCGCCAGCAGCTTGACTACAGATACGCAGTATTTT	CASSLTTDTQYF
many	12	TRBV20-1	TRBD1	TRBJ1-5	TGCAGTGCCCGCGGAGGGACAGAGCCCCAGCATTTT	CSARGGTEPQHF
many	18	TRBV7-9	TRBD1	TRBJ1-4	TGTGCCAGCAGCCTTTTAGTTTCCCCACCAGGGACAGGGGAAAAACTGTTTTTT	CASSLLVSPPGTGEKLFF
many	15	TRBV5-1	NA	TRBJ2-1	TGCGCCAGCAGCTTGCGCCCGACTGGCTACAATGAGCAGTTCTTC	CASSLRPTGYNEQFF
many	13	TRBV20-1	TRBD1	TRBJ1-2	TGCAGTGCCGCTGAGGGGACAGTTAATGGCTACACCTTC	CSAAEGTVNGYTF
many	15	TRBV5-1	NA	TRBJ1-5	TGCGCCAGCAGCTTCCGCGGAGATAGCAATCAGCCCCAGAATTTT	CASSFRGDSNQPQNF
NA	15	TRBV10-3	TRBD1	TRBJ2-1	TGTGCCATCAGTGAGGGGACAGGGATGTACAATGAGCAGTTCTTC	CAISEGTGMYNEQFF
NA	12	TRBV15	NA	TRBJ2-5	TGTGCCACCAGCAGAGATACGGAGACCCAGTACTTC	CATSRDTETQYF
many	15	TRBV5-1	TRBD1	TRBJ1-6	TGCGCCAGCAGCACGGACAGGGGAAATAATTCACCCCTCCACTTT	CASSTDRGNNSPLHF
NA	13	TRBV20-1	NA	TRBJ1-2	TGCAGTGCTAGAGGAGGGGTAGTCTATGGCTACACCTTC	CSARGGVVYGYTF
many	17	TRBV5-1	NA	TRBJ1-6	TGCGCCAGCAGCCGAAAACTCCGGGGCCCCGGGGATTCACCCCTCCACTTT	CASSRKLRGPGDSPLHF
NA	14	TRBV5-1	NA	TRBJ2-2	TGCGCCAGCAGCTTGGTAGCAGGAACCGGGGAGCTGTTTTTT	CASSLVAGTGELFF
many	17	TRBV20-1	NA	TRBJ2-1	TGCAGTGCTAGAGAGGGCCTGGCTCAGAGCTCCTACAATGAGCAGTTCTTC	CSAREGLAQSSYNEQFF
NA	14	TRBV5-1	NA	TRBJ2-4	TGCGCCAGCAGCTTGGGTAGTGGGAAAAACATTCAGTACTTC	CASSLGSGKNIQYF
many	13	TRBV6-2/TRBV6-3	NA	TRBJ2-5	TGTGCCAGCAAGCGGTCGTACCAAGAGACCCAGTACTTC	CASKRSYQETQYF
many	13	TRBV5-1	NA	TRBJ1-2	TGCGCCAGTCGTTCAGCGGTTAACTATGGCTACACCTTC	CASRSAVNYGYTF
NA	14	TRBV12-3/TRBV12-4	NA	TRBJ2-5	TGTGCCAGCAGTTCCCACGGGGGCGGGGAGACCCAGTACTTC	CASSSHGGGETQYF
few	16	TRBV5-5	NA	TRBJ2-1	TGTGCCAGCAGCTTGGTCACACTCAGCTCCTACAATGAGCAGTTCTTC	CASSLVTLSSYNEQFF
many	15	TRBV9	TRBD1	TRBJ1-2	TGTGCCAGCAGCGCCCATCCGGGACAGTTCGTAGGCTACACCTTC	CASSAHPGQFVGYTF
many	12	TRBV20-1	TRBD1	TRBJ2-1	TGCAGTGCTAGAAAGGGGGCCGATGAGCAGTTCTTC	CSARKGADEQFF
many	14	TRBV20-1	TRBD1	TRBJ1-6	TGCAGTGCCCCGGGACAGGGGGCAAATTCACCCCTCAACTTT	CSAPGQGANSPLNF
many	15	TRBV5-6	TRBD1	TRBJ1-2	TGTGCCAGCAGCAAGATCAACCGGGACAGCTATGGCTACACCTTC	CASSKINRDSYGYTF
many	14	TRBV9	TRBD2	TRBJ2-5	TGTGCCAGCAGTTATAGCGGGGGACAAGAGACCCAGTACTTC	CASSYSGGQETQYF
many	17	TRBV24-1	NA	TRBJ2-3	TGTGCCACCAGTGCCCGATTGGGGCAGGGGAACGGAGATACGCAGTATTTT	CATSARLGQGNGDTQYF
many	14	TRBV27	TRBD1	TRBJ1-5	TGTGCCAGCAGTTTGCGACAGGGGGATCAGCCCCAGCATTTT	CASSLRQGDQPQHF
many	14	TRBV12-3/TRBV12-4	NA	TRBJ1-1	TGTGCCAGCAGCCCCGTGCCAGAGGGCACTGAAGCTTTCTTT	CASSPVPEGTEAFF
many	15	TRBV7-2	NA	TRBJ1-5	TGTGCCAGCAGCTCCTACGGGGACCTCAATCAGCCCCAGCATTTT	CASSSYGDLNQPQHF
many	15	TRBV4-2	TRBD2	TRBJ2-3	TGTGCCAGCAGCCTCACTAGCGCTAGCACAGATACGCAGTATTTT	CASSLTSASTDTQYF
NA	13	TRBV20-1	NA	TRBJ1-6	TGCAGTGCTAGCTTACAGGGCGGTTCACCCCTCAACTTT	CSASLQGGSPLNF
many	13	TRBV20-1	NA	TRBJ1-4	TGCAGTGCTAGAGCTGGGTTTAATGAAAAACTGTTTTTT	CSARAGFNEKLFF
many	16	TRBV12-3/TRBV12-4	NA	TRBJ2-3	TGTGCCAGCAGTATCCCAGGGGGGGCTAGCACAGATACGCAGTATTTT	CASSIPGGASTDTQYF
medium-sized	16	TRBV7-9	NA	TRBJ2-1	TGTGCCAGCAGCTTAGGTGGCGGGGAAGCGGACAATGAGCAGTTCTTC	CASSLGGGEADNEQFF
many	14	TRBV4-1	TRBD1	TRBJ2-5	TGCGCCAGCAGCACCCGACAGGGGCAAGAGACCCAGTACTTC	CASSTRQGQETQYF
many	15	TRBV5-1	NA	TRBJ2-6	TGCGCCAGCGGCCCCCTAAGCTCTGGGGCCAACGTCCTGACTTTC	CASGPLSSGANVLTF
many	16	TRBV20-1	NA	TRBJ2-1	TGCAGTGCTAGTCCTTGGGGGGGGGCTCGAGGGAATGAGCAGTTCTTC	CSASPWGGARGNEQFF
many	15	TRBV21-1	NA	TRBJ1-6	TGTGCCAGCAGCAAAGCAGGTTTTGAGGATTCACCCCTCCACTTT	CASSKAGFEDSPLHF
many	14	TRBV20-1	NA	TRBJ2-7	TGCAGTGCTAGAGATGTGGCAGGGAACTACGAGCAGTACTTC	CSARDVAGNYEQYF
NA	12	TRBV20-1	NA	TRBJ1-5	TGCAGTGGAGAGTCCCCCAATCAGCCCCAGCATTTT	CSGESPNQPQHF
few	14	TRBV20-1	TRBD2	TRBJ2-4	TGCAGTGCTAGAGATCCGAACGGGGGGAACATTCAGTACTTC	CSARDPNGGNIQYF
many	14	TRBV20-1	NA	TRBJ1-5	TGCAGTGCGGGTTCAGGGGCCGGGGCGCAGCCCCAGCATTTT	CSAGSGAGAQPQHF
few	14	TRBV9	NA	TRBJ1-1	TGTGCCAGCAGCGTAGGGTGGAAAAACACTGAAGCTTTCTTT	CASSVGWKNTEAFF
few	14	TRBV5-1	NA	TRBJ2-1	TGCGCCAGCAGCTTGGTATCAGGGCCTGGTGAGCAGTTCTTC	CASSLVSGPGEQFF
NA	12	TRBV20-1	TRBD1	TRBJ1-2	TGCAGTGTCCGGGACAGGGGTAGTGGCTACACCTTC	CSVRDRGSGYTF
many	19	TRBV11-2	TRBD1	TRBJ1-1	TGTGCCAGCACCGGTAATACGAAGCCGGGACAGGGCTCATACACTGAAGCTTTCTTT	CASTGNTKPGQGSYTEAFF
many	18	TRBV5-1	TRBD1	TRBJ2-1	TGCGCCAGCAGCTGGACAGGGGAGGGTGCGGGCTCCTACAATGAGCAGTTCTTC	CASSWTGEGAGSYNEQFF
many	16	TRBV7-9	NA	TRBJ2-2	TGTGCCAGCACCAAGAGGGGCCAGGGTAACACCGGGGAGCTGTTTTTT	CASTKRGQGNTGELFF
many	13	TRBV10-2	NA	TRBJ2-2	TGCGCCAGCAGACGACGATCGAAACGGGAGCTGTTTTTT	CASRRRSKRELFF
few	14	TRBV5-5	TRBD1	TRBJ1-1	TGTGCCAGCAGCTGGACAGGGGAAGATACTGAAGCTTTCTTT	CASSWTGEDTEAFF
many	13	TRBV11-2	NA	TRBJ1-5	TGTGCCAGCAGCTTGGCCCAGGGTCAGCCCCAGAATTTT	CASSLAQGQPQNF
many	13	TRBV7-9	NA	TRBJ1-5	TGTGCCAGCAGCTTAGAGTCGGGTATGACCCAGCATTTT	CASSLESGMTQHF
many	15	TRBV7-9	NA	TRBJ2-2	TGTGCCAGCACTTCACGGCCGGGAAACACCGGGGAGCTGTTTTTT	CASTSRPGNTGELFF
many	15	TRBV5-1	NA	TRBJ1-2	TGCGCCAGCAGCCCGCCCGGCCTTAAGGGCTATGGCTACACCTTC	CASSPPGLKGYGYTF
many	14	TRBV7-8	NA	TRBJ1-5	TGTGCCAGCAGCCTACAGGGTCCATGGCAGCCCCAGCATTTT	CASSLQGPWQPQHF
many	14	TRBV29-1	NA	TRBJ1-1	TGCAGCGTCTCGGGACTTTTTAGGGACACTGAAGCTTTCTTT	CSVSGLFRDTEAFF
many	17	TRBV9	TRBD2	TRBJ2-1	TGTGCCAGCAGCGTAATGGGCTTAGCGGGGGGGTCCGTTGAGCAGTTCTTC	CASSVMGLAGGSVEQFF
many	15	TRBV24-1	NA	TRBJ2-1	TGTGCCACCAGTGATCCCTCCCGCCCCTACAATGAGCAGTTCTTC	CATSDPSRPYNEQFF